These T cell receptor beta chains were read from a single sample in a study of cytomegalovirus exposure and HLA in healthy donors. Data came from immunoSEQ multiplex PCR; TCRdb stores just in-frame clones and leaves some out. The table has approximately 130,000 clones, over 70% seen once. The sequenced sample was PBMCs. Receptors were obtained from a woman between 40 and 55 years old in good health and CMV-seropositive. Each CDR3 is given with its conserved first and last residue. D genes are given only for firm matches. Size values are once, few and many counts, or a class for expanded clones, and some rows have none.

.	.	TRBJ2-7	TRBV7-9	CASSLDTQTGEQYF	TGTGCCAGCAGCTTAGATACCCAAACAGGCGAGCAGTACTTC
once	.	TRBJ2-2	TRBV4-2	CASSQAGGPKPTGELFF	TGTGCCAGCAGCCAAGCGGGGGGCCCGAAACCCACCGGGGAGCTGTTTTTT
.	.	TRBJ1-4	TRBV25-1	CAVGGLDEKLFF	TGTGCCGTCGGGGGGCTGGATGAAAAACTGTTTTTT
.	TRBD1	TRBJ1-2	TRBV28	CASSLGQGRGYGYTF	TGTGCCAGCAGTTTAGGACAGGGAAGGGGCTATGGCTACACCTTC
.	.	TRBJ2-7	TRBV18	CASSPQGKTYEQYF	TGTGCCAGCTCACCGCAGGGGAAAACCTACGAGCAGTACTTC
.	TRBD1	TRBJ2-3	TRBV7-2	CASSLAPGGGTDTQYF	TGTGCCAGCAGCTTAGCGCCAGGGGGCGGCACAGATACGCAGTATTTT
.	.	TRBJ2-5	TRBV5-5	CASSPWTVQETQYF	TGTGCCAGCAGCCCCTGGACTGTCCAAGAGACCCAGTACTTC
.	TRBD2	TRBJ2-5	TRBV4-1	CASSHPGTSGQETQYF	TGCGCCAGCAGCCACCCCGGGACTAGCGGCCAAGAGACCCAGTACTTC
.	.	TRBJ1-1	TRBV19	CASSLGGGEWRKAFF	TGTGCCAGTAGCCTAGGTGGAGGGGAGTGGAGAAAAGCTTTCTTT
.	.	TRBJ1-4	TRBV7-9	CASSFEAIATNEKLFF	TGTGCCAGCAGCTTCGAAGCTATTGCAACTAATGAAAAACTGTTTTTT
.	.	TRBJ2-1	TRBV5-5	CASSLGLYNEQFF	TGTGCCAGCAGCCTGGGGCTTTACAATGAGCAGTTCTTC
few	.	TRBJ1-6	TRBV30	CAWSASEQGSSSPLHF	TGTGCCTGGAGCGCGTCGGAGCAGGGAAGTAGTTCACCCCTCCACTTT
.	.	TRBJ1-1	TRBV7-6	CASSSPLGGGAFF	TGTGCCAGCAGCTCACCCCTTGGGGGAGGAGCTTTCTTT
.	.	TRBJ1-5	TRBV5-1	CASSPGGGNQPQHF	TGCGCCAGCAGCCCCGGGGGAGGGAATCAGCCCCAGCATTTT
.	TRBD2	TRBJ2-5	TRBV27	CASSSSGRAGTQYF	TGTGCCAGCAGTTCTAGCGGGAGGGCCGGGACCCAGTACTTC
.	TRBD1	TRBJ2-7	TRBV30	CALLRTGSYEQYF	TGTGCCTTACTGCGGACAGGATCCTACGAGCAGTACTTC
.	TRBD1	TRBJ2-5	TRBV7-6	CASSSRGREETQYF	TGTGCCAGCAGTTCCAGGGGGCGTGAGGAGACCCAGTACTTC
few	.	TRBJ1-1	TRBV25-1	CASSYTEGNTEAFF	TGTGCCAGCAGTTACACCGAGGGCAACACTGAAGCTTTCTTT
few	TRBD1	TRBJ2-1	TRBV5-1	CASTNLQGAVWNEQFF	TGCGCCAGCACTAACCTACAGGGGGCGGTTTGGAATGAGCAGTTCTTC
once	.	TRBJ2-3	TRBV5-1	CASSLGGDTQYF	TGCGCCAGCAGCTTAGGGGGAGATACGCAGTATTTT
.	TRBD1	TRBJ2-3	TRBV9	CASSVWTGGSKDTQYF	TGTGCCAGCAGCGTATGGACAGGGGGATCGAAAGATACGCAGTATTTT
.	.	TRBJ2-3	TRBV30	CAWMFSGSTDTQYF	TGTGCCTGGATGTTTAGCGGCAGCACAGATACGCAGTATTTT
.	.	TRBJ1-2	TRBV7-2	CASSPAVINYGYTF	TGTGCCAGCAGCCCTGCGGTGATTAACTATGGCTACACCTTC
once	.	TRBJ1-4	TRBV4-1	CASSQVRAAGATNEKLFF	TGCGCCAGCAGCCAAGTTCGAGCCGCAGGGGCAACTAATGAAAAACTGTTTTTT
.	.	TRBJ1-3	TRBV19	CASSALSGQTIYF	TGTGCCAGTAGTGCCCTGTCCGGACAAACCATATATTTT
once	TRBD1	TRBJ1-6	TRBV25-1	CASSGGGQGGSPLHF	TGTGCCAGCAGTGGTGGGGGACAGGGAGGATCACCCCTCCACTTT
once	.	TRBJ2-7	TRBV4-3	CASSQDRDSWPYEQYF	TGCGCCAGCAGCCAAGATCGCGACAGCTGGCCCTACGAGCAGTACTTC
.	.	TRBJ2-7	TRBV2	CASRQAYEQYF	TGTGCCAGCAGACAGGCCTACGAGCAGTACTTC
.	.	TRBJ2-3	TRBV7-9	CASSLVVSADTQYF	TGTGCCAGCAGCTTAGTTGTGAGCGCAGATACGCAGTATTTT
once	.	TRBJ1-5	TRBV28	CASSFGQGRQPQHF	TGTGCCAGCAGTTTTGGGCAGGGTCGTCAGCCCCAGCATTTT
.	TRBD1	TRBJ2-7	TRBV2	CASSTWDRGAEQYF	TGTGCCAGCAGTACCTGGGACAGGGGGGCCGAGCAGTACTTC
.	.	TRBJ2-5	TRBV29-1	CSTAGGTKETQYF	TGCAGCACAGCAGGGGGGACCAAAGAGACCCAGTACTTC
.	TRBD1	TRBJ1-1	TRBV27	CASSYIQGGVNTEAFF	TGTGCCAGCAGCTACATACAGGGGGGGGTGAACACTGAAGCTTTCTTT
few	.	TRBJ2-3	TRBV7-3	CASSLLNRGASTDTQYF	TGTGCCAGCAGCCTCTTAAATCGCGGGGCTAGCACAGATACGCAGTATTTT
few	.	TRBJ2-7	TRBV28	CASPPMGASYEQYF	TGTGCCAGCCCTCCCATGGGGGCTTCCTACGAGCAGTACTTC
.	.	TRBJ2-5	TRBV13	CASSLWAGQETQYF	TGTGCCAGCAGCTTATGGGCAGGGCAAGAGACCCAGTACTTC
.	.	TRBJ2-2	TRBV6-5	CASSYSSLAAGELFF	TGTGCCAGCAGTTACTCGAGTTTAGCCGCCGGGGAGCTGTTTTTT
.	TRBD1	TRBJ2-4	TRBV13	CASSSSETGAAKNIQYF	TGTGCCAGCAGCTCTTCCGAGACAGGGGCGGCCAAAAACATTCAGTACTTC
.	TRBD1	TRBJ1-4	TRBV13	CASSGRTGGVTNEKLFF	TGTGCCAGCAGCGGGCGGACAGGGGGCGTAACTAATGAAAAACTGTTTTTT
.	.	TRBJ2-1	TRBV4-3	CASSQESGFRQFF	TGCGCCAGCAGCCAAGAGTCGGGGTTTCGGCAGTTCTTC
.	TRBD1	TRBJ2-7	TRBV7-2	CASSPGGSYEQYF	TGTGCCAGCAGCCCAGGGGGCTCCTACGAGCAGTACTTC
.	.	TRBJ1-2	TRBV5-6	CASSLDSYGYTF	TGTGCCAGCAGCTTGGACAGCTATGGCTACACCTTC
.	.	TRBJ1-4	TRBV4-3	CASSQEGSSANEKLFF	TGCGCCAGCAGCCAAGAGGGGAGCAGCGCTAATGAAAAACTGTTTTTT
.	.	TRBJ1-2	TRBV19	CASSISGNEGMAYTF	TGTGCCAGTAGTATCTCCGGGAACGAGGGTATGGCTTACACCTTC
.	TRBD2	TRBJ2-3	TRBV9	CASSVGAGDGLDTQYF	TGTGCCAGCAGCGTAGGGGCGGGAGATGGCCTAGATACGCAGTATTTT
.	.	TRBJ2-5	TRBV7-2	CASSLAAGYQETQYF	TGTGCCAGCAGCTTAGCTGCGGGATACCAAGAGACCCAGTACTTC
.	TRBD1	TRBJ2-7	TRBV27	CASSPSTGGDEQYF	TGTGCCAGCAGTCCGTCTACAGGGGGCGACGAGCAGTACTTC